This entry describes one TCR beta chain. This clone was counted a few times. The antigen it recognizes is unknown. There are no base qualities to consult, and no much larger clone falls within one base. The cohort consisted of 600 or so healthy bone marrow donors. At the time of sampling, all cohort members were nominally healthy, though unrecorded immune exposures were likely present. The donor tested CMV seronegative and was one of the 352 seronegative cohort members. A peripheral blood sample was collected from each donor, and TCR beta sequencing was performed on peripheral blood mononuclear cells. Genomic DNA extraction from the blood cell samples was performed with the Qiagen DNeasy Blood Extraction Kit. The source of the sample is a study of cytomegalovirus exposure and HLA in healthy donors (dated by TCRdb to 2015 to 2018). General notes on the study: An earlier analysis of around 600 of the donors reported approximately 270 Gb of sequence data and roughly 110 million unique TCR beta sequences from about 180 million T cells. Donor age, sex, ethnicity and CMV serostatus were compiled alongside the repertoire data. The T cell repertoires of 700 or so subjects were profiled by immunosequencing and related to cytomegalovirus serostatus. In a later genetic analysis, genome-wide SNP genotypes for about three fifths of the roughly 670 donors were used, and that subset was treated as a discovery cohort. The aim of the study was to test whether cataloging public T cell receptors could identify signatures of past pathogen exposure. To study patterns of TCR occurrence, a later analysis re-analyzed previously published TCR beta repertoires from 666 donors and added high-resolution HLA genotyping. The genetic ancestry cluster associated with self-reported Caucasian donors included over 80% of the approximately 410 genotyped donors. The study combined high-throughput TCR immunosequencing, statistical association of individual TCRs with disease status, and machine learning to predict cytomegalovirus infection status. HLA typing covered class I and class II loci at four-digit resolution. Among about 400 genotyped donors of the cohort, an average of roughly 230,000 unique TCR beta nucleotide sequences was sequenced per donor, of which about 18% were non-productive. Roughly five DR-DQ haplotypes were handled as single units for association and clustering because linkage in the cohort was strong. An earlier analysis of approximately 630 of the donors applied high-throughput TCR beta sequencing to assess whether each TCR beta V gene segment acted as functional or pseudogenic. Besides the first cohort of approximately 710 subjects, a separate validation cohort made up of about 120 different subjects was used. Typing coverage differed by locus: A, B, C, DRB1 and DQB1 were typed in roughly 620-640 donors, DQA1 in about 510, DPA1 in around 600, and DPB1 in just under 490. In the later analysis, no new phenotypic data were used to find candidate immune exposures; instead, reliance was placed on TCR beta sequences and their occurrence across donors. Every repertoire in the discovery cohort had been generated on one and the same sequencing platform. Roughly 300 gigabases of sequencing data and 78 million or so unique TCR sequences were included in an early release covering about 620 HLA-typed donors. Points the paper makes about the study in general: The only immune exposure information available for the cohort was CMV serostatus. In a later analysis, the rate of TCR association differed among HLA loci, with DRB1 alleles having the most associated TCRs and HLA-C alleles having the fewest. In a later genetic analysis, fewer N-insertions in productive TCRs were reported among donors in an Asian-associated ancestry cluster than the roughly 640-donor mean. Specific HLA alleles were associated with 18,000 or so TCR beta sequences at a false discovery rate of 0.05 in a later analysis. Some IMGT-functional V segments, including TRBV6-2 and TRBV6-3, could not be told apart with the 87-base-pair reads, so those segments were excluded. Presence/absence analyses assumed roughly uniform sequencing depth across donors, an assumption that may not hold. According to the authors, the approach could potentially be generalized to other disease states and immunological phenotypes. Linkage disequilibrium might explain the correlated functional status among segregating V segments, but an unknown experimental factor could not be ruled out. A few of the identified cytomegalovirus-associated TCR beta chains were confirmed in vitro to be specific for cytomegalovirus antigens. A cluster of highly shared sequence variants was judged likely to represent a technical artifact of the sequencing pipeline. HLA typing was unavailable for some donors at each locus, so association tests used only the typed subset. The cohort was sequenced for TCR beta chains only, and without alpha or paired-chain data the features that could be detected were limited. In a later analysis, most CMV-associated TCR beta chains were found to appear HLA-restricted, with HLA associations seemingly driven largely by CMV exposure. The classifier was reported to diagnose cytomegalovirus status with high specificity and sensitivity in both the original and validation cohorts. In an earlier analysis of some 500 of the donors, most TCR beta V segments were observed in productive rearrangements about 90% or about 30% of the time, broadly matching IMGT annotations. Several of the top co-occurrence clusters appeared to be linked to parvovirus B19, influenza, CMV and Epstein-Barr virus, according to a later analysis. Assigning TCR associations to individual alleles was difficult when HLA alleles, especially DR and DQ, strongly co-occurred. V-gene and J-gene trimming of TCR beta chains was associated with a missense DCLRE1C variant in a later genetic analysis, and the association was replicated in an independent cohort. The study listed approximately 150 TCR beta chains as associated with cytomegalovirus. A later analysis found that HLA-associated TCR beta chains were more clonally expanded and had lower generation probabilities than equally common non-associated chains. Because counts were too low, about 18 rarely observed V segments, including chromosome 9 orphons, were excluded from the earlier analysis of some 590 of the donors. A further reported finding was that TCR beta sequences accurately predicted the HLA-A and HLA-B alleles for most subjects in the first cohort. Most TCR sequences were seen in very few donors, while some public TCRs were found in many individuals.

The library was generated by the immunoSEQ multiplex PCR assay. For the multiplex PCR, a mixture combining 60 forward primers for TCR Vbeta segments and 13 reverse primers for TCR Jbeta segments was used. A multiplex PCR assay on genomic DNA amplified the CDR3 region of rearranged TCR beta genes. The Illumina HiSeq System was used to sequence the amplified TCR beta libraries as 87-base-pair reads. As for the original processing: A later analysis tallied approximately 87 million unique TCR beta chains across the 666 repertoires, and around 9.9 million of those chains were shared by two or more donors. Raw reads were error-corrected and collapsed into unique sequences by a nearest-neighbor algorithm in which closely related sequences were merged to remove PCR and sequencing errors. CDR3 sequences were aligned to IMGT reference sequences to assign V, D and J gene segments. For a sequence to be retained, at least a six-nucleotide match to both a V gene segment and a J gene segment was required. Rearrangements were classified as productive when the CDR3 lacked stop codons and remained in frame with V and J, and all other rearrangements were classified as non-productive. Following IMGT convention, CDR3 was defined as the stretch from the second conserved V-encoded cysteine up to the conserved J-encoded phenylalanine. The earlier analysis of a few hundred of the donors excluded sequences that lacked an unambiguous match to a single V gene segment. An earlier analysis of fewer than 750 of the donors called V segments functional above 56.7% productive rearrangements and segregating when the between-donor standard deviation exceeded 5%. A statistical classification framework was built for diagnosing cytomegalovirus status from the catalog of TCR beta chain sequences. V and J gene assignment, in a later analysis, came from comparing TCR nucleotide sequences with IMGT/GENE-DB human TR gene sequences. A later analysis assigned CDR3 sequences and most-parsimonious VDJ recombination scenarios with the TCRdist pipeline. In a later analysis, each TCR beta chain was defined by its CDR3 amino acid sequence together with its V-gene family, and reads without a unique V-gene family were excluded. In a later analysis, around 600 highly shared, low-generation-probability nucleotide sequences were removed to address suspected cross-contamination and a sequencing artifact. In a later analysis, a clonal expansion index was calculated for each public chain from normalized within-repertoire ranks of inferred template counts. In a later analysis, generation probabilities were computed with a VDJ recombination model fitted to out-of-frame rearrangements, and the resulting probabilities were checked against IGoR. In a later analysis, TCR-TCR, TCR-HLA and TCR-CMV co-occurrence was scored with hypergeometric tests, and a repertoire-size bias correction was applied to TCR pairs. False discovery rates were estimated in a later analysis by permuting HLA or CMV assignments 20 times. In a later analysis, co-occurring TCRs were grouped with DBSCAN, and TCRdist sequence similarity was added when clustering was performed within HLA-allele-positive subsets. For co-occurrence clustering, repertoires with fewer than 30,000 or more than 120,000 public chains were excluded, along with four or five repertoires with anomalous nucleotide sharing. The clones in this table, taken by TCRdb from immuneACCESS, are in-frame only. Not every clone is retained; where verified, under half of the shortfall comes from an unresolved V gene, and the cause of the rest is unknown. V and J calls and clone size are those listed in that table; D and trimming were worked out from the DNA. This sample comprises roughly 50,000 clones, approximately 81% of them detected only once. 3% to 3.5% of the sample rests with the top ten.

The CDR3 sequence holds 12 residues, the cysteine and phenylalanine included. The retained sequence is limited to the CDR3, 36 bases, with the frame set at the first base. Ends trimmed: V by 3 bases, J by 4 bases; bases unmatched to a gene: 1. CDR1 GTSNPN and CDR2 SVGIG are derived from the germline V gene (reference sequence). The sequenced material came from PBMCs. The chain uses TRBV30 and TRBJ1-2, with TRBD1 identical over 8 junction bases. The receptor's source is a woman aged 18-29 years in good health and CMV-seronegative. CDR3 protein: CAWSTGGYGYTF. At the DNA level, the sequence is TGTGCCTGGAGCACAGGGGGCTATGGCTACACCTTC.